Below, one T cell receptor (beta chain) is given with its context. In the original analysis: It was from reference gene primer amplification that nucleated cell counts were estimated. Data came from immunoSEQ multiplex PCR; TCRdb stores just in-frame clones and leaves some out. The D gene and trimming were derived from the DNA, and the V and J assignments and clone size from that table. This table holds hundreds of thousands of clones, 80% to 85% found once. The CDR3 is 17 residues long. Between the trimmed V and J ends, which lost 2 bases and 1 base, there was a span of 18 bases. Germline V CDR1 and CDR2: LGHNT, FRNRAP. This sample was taken from a study of blood T cell repertoires in COVID-19. Study context: The samples span acute and convalescent COVID-19 from the United States, Italy and Spain.

Ages ranged from roughly 18 to 100 years, with residence in approximately 25 US areas. The study assigned cohorts using participant-reported clinical history. The chain recombines TRBV12-5 with TRBJ2-7, with D possibly TRBD1 on 6 matching bases. Sequencing was performed on PBMCs or T cells enriched from blood (not recorded which). The sequence came from a man in his forties who had been exposed to COVID-19. This chain's CDR3 is CASGLSPAGQLSYEQYF. The CDR3 bases are TGTGCTAGTGGTTTGTCCCCGGCCGGACAGCTATCCTACGAGCAGTACTTC. Filled out from reference TRBV12-5 and TRBJ2-7, the complete variable domain reads DARVTQTPRHKVTEMGQEVTMRCQPILGHNTVFWYRQTMMQGLELLAYFRNRAPLDDSGMPKDRFSAEMPDATLATLKIQPSEPRDSAVYFCASGLSPAGQLSYEQYFGPGTRLTVT.